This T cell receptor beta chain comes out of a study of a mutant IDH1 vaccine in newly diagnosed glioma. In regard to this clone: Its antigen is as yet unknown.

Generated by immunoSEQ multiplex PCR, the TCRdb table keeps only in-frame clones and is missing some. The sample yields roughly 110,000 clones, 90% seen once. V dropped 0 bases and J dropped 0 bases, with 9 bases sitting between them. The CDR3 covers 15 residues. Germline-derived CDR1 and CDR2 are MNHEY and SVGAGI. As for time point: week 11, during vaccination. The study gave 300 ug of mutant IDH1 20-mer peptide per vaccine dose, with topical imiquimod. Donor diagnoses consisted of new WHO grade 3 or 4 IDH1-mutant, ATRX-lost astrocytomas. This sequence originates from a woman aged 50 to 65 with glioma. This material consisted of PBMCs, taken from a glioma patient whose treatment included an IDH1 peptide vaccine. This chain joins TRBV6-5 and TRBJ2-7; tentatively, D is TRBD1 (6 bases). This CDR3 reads CASSYSTGSSYEQYF. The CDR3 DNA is TGTGCCAGCAGTTACTCGACAGGTAGCTCCTACGAGCAGTACTTC.